Following are 26 T cell receptor beta chains from one sample sequenced in a study of T cells expressing NK-cell markers. TCRdb reprocessed the 5' RACE reads, with one entry per CDR3 protein and no DNA. Its table records 450,000 to 600,000 distinct CDR3 sequences. Sequenced: blood T cells: a sorted CD56 or NKG2C T cell subset, CD4+ or CD8+ T cells, or bulk PBMC T cells (not recorded which). The receptors here all came from a man in his late teens or twenties in good health.

The chain is built from TRBV4-1 and TRBJ1-5; no DNA is available, so the TRBD1 call from TCRdb remains unchecked. The CDR3 has 16 amino acids. CDR1 is MGHRA, CDR2 YSYEKL, per germline. This chain's CDR3 is CASSQEVEGGRQPQHF.

This chain uses TRBV7-8 with TRBJ2-5; absent DNA, TCRdb's TRBD1 call cannot be checked. Germline V lookup: CDR1 SGHVS, CDR2 FQNEAQ. The CDR3 is 14 residues long. This CDR3 is CASKRTGNQETQYF. The full variable domain, rest sourced from reference TRBV7-8 and TRBJ2-5, is GAGVSQSPRYKVAKRGQDVALRCDPISGHVSLFWYQQALGQGPEFLTYFQNEAQLDKSGLPSDRFFAERPEGSVSTLKIQRTQQEDSAVYLCASKRTGNQETQYFGPGTRLLVL.

The V gene is TRBV20-1, the J gene TRBJ1-5. Germline lookup yields CDR1 DFQATT and CDR2 SNEGSKA (reference sequence). The CDR3 runs to 15 residues. The CDR3 loop reads CSAIGQRYSNQPQHF.

CDR3 region: CASSSQGLAGRDTQYF. The rearrangement links TRBV7-2 to TRBJ2-3; TCRdb's D gene call, TRBD2, goes unchecked for lack of DNA. The CDR3 covers 16 residues. Germline V lookup: CDR1 SGHTA, CDR2 FQGNSA.

The chain uses TRBV7-2 and TRBJ2-1; the TCRdb D gene call, TRBD2, has no DNA to confirm it. From germline, CDR1 is SGHTA and CDR2 FQGNSA. The CDR3 is made up of 14 amino acids. CDR3 sequence: CASSLTGGFNEQFF.

The chain employs TRBV4-1 and TRBJ1-5. Germline CDR1 and CDR2: MGHRA and YSYEKL. The CDR3 has 12 amino acids. CDR3 residues: CASSQDTQPQHF.

V gene TRBV4-1 combines with J gene TRBJ2-1; the TCRdb call, TRBD2, lacks DNA for checking. Germline CDR1 reads MGHRA; CDR2 reads YSYEKL. The length of the CDR3 is 14 residues. The CDR3 loop is CASSHEAAKDEQFF.

The chain couples TRBV13 to TRBJ1-1; TCRdb picks TRBD1, but there is no DNA to check that call. CDR1 is PRHDT, CDR2 FYEKMQ, per germline (reference sequence). The CDR3 has 14 amino acids. The CDR3 spells CASSRKSTGAWAFF.

The chain uses TRBV5-4 and TRBJ2-5; TCRdb's D gene call, TRBD1, goes unchecked for lack of DNA. Germline CDR1 SGHNT, CDR2 YYREEE (reference sequence). There are 13 residues in the CDR3. CDR3 protein: CASSMGAGETQYF.

V and J are TRBV7-9 and TRBJ2-1; absent DNA, TCRdb's TRBD1 call cannot be checked. CDR3 size: 12 residues. The germline CDR1 and CDR2 sequences are SEHNR and FQNEAQ (reference sequence). The CDR3 sequence: CAIGTTTDEQFF. Using reference TRBV7-9 and TRBJ2-1 for the parts outside the CDR3, the full variable domain is DTGVSQNPRHKITKRGQNVTFRCDPISEHNRLYWYRQTLGQGPEFLTYFQNEAQLEKSRLLSDRFSAERPKGSFSTLEIQRTEQGDSAMYLCAIGTTTDEQFFGPGTRLTVL.

The chain links TRBV29-1 to TRBJ2-1; TCRdb lists TRBD2, though no DNA is available to test this call. The CDR3 length is 16 residues. Germline V lookup: CDR1 SQVTM, CDR2 ANQGSEA. The CDR3 sequence is CSSLGASGSLYNEQFF.

The V and J genes are TRBV5-1 and TRBJ2-6; TCRdb gives TRBD2 as the D gene, but with no DNA this cannot be confirmed. CDR3 size: 18 residues. Germline V CDR1 and CDR2: SGHRS, YFSETQ. This CDR3 is CASSAGGGSLSGANVLTF.

This chain links TRBV7-9 with TRBJ2-3; with no DNA, the TCRdb D assignment of TRBD2 cannot be verified. CDR3 size: 17 residues. Germline CDR1 SEHNR, CDR2 FQNEAQ (reference sequence). CDR3 sequence reads: CASSLVIGGRGTDTQYF.

The gene calls are TRBV9 and TRBJ2-3. Germline V gene lookup returns CDR1 SGDLS and CDR2 YYNGEE. This CDR3 has 12 amino acids. CDR3 sequence: CASSERVGTQYF. The whole variable domain, filled in from reference TRBV9 and TRBJ2-3, reads DSGVTQTPKHLITATGQRVTLRCSPRSGDLSVYWYQQSLDQGLQFLIQYYNGEERAKGNILERFSAQQFPDLHSELNLSSLELGDSALYFCASSERVGTQYFGPGTRLTVL.

CDR3 residues: CASRGRRNSGANVLTF. The V and J genes are TRBV19 and TRBJ2-6; TCRdb's D gene call, TRBD1, goes unchecked for lack of DNA. The CDR3 covers 16 residues. Germline CDR1 reads LNHDA; CDR2 reads SQIVND (reference sequence).

The chain carries TRBV12-3 or TRBV12-4 and TRBJ2-1; TCRdb's assignment of TRBD2 cannot be checked, as there is no DNA. This CDR3 is 17 amino acids long. CDR3 residues: CASSLGHPRTQYNEQFF.

The chain employs TRBV21-1 and TRBJ2-3; checking the TCRdb D call of TRBD1 is not possible without DNA. TRBV21-1 is a pseudogene segment. The CDR3 runs 14 residues. CDR3 loop: CASSAQGVADTQYF.

The chain joins TRBV5-1 to TRBJ2-5; TCRdb outputs TRBD2, but without DNA this stays unchecked. Germline lookup yields CDR1 SGHRS and CDR2 YFSETQ. This CDR3 contains 15 residues. This CDR3 reads CASSFLAGLDETQYF. Drawing the rest from reference TRBV5-1 and TRBJ2-5, the complete variable domain is KAGVTQTPRYLIKTRGQQVTLSCSPISGHRSVSWYQQTPGQGLQFLFEYFSETQRNKGNFPGRFSGRQFSNSRSEMNVSTLELGDSALYLCASSFLAGLDETQYFGPGTRLLVL.

The gene calls are TRBV19 and TRBJ2-1; with no DNA, the TCRdb D assignment of TRBD2 cannot be verified. The CDR3 is 15 amino acids. The germline V gene has CDR1 LNHDA and CDR2 SQIVND (reference sequence). CDR3 residues: CASSIDGGYHNEQFF.

The V and J genes are TRBV19 and TRBJ1-3; TCRdb's assignment of TRBD1 cannot be checked, as there is no DNA. Germline CDR1 and CDR2: LNHDA and SQIVND (reference sequence). The CDR3 is 17 amino acids. The CDR3 reads CASSLGGGASSGNTIYF.

The gene calls are TRBV5-5 and TRBJ2-2; TCRdb selects TRBD1, and the lack of DNA leaves this call unchecked. Germline CDR1 and CDR2: SGHKS and YYEKEE (reference sequence). The CDR3 runs 16 residues. The CDR3 protein is CASSFTGGRISGELFF.

The rearrangement links TRBV20-1 to TRBJ2-2; TCRdb designates TRBD2, a call that cannot be tested without DNA. The CDR3 has 14 residues. CDR1 DFQATT and CDR2 SNEGSKA come from the germline V gene (reference sequence). This CDR3 is CSAPGLVGTGELFF.

The chain couples TRBV6-5 to TRBJ2-5. This CDR3 is built from 14 residues. Germline V CDR1 and CDR2: MNHEY, SVGAGI. The CDR3 loop reads CASSYDGLGETQYF.

The chain links TRBV5-8 to TRBJ2-3. This CDR3 comprises 14 residues. Germline V gives CDR1 SGHTS, CDR2 YDEGEE. The CDR3 spells CASSLGPNQDTQYF.

The chain carries TRBV11-3 and TRBJ2-3; TCRdb's assignment of TRBD1 cannot be checked, as there is no DNA. Germline CDR1 and CDR2: SGHNT and YENEEA. The CDR3 length is 14 residues. The CDR3 loop is CASSLNSGIDTQYF.

The chain combines TRBV6-5 with TRBJ2-2; as DNA is missing, the TRBD1 call by TCRdb cannot be tested. The CDR3 sequence is 16 residues long. Germline CDR1 reads MNHEY; CDR2 reads SVGAGI. This CDR3 reads CASSFARQEVSGELFF.